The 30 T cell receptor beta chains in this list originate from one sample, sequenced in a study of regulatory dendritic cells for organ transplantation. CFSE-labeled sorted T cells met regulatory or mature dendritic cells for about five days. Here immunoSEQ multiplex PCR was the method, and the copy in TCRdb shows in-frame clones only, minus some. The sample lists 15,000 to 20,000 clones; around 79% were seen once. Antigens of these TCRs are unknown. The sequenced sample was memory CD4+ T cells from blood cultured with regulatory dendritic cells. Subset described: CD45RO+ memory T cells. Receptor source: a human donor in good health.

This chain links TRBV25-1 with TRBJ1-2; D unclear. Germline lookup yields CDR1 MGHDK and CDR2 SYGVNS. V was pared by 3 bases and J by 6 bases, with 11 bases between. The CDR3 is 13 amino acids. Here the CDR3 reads CASSESIGDGYTF. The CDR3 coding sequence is TGTGCCAGCAGTGAGTCGATCGGGGATGGCTACACCTTC.

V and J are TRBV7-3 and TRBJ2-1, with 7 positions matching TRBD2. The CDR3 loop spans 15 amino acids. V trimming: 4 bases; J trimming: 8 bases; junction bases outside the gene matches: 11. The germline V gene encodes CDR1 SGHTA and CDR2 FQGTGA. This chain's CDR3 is CASSSGLTSLDEQFF. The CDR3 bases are TGTGCCAGCAGCTCAGGACTGACTAGCCTCGATGAGCAGTTCTTC.

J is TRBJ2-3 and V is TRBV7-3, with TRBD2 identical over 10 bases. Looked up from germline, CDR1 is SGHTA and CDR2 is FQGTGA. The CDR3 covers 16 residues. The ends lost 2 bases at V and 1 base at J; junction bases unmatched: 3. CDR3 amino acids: CASSLGGTSGTDTQYF. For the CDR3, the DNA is TGTGCCAGCAGCTTAGGGGGGACTAGCGGCACAGATACGCAGTATTTT.

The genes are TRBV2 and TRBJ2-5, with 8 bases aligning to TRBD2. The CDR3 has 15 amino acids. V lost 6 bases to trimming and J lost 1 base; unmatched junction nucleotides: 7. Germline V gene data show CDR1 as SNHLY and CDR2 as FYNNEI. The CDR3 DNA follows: TGTGCCAGCAGCCAAACAACTAGCGGCCAAGAGACCCAGTACTTC. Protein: CASSQTTSGQETQYF.

Here the CDR3 DNA reads TGTGCCAGCAGTGACTCCGCGGAGACTCCCCGTTCCTACCAGTTCTTC. This gives the protein CASSDSAETPRSYQFF. This sequence joins TRBV6-4 and TRBJ2-1; D gene uncertain. The V end lost 0 bases, the J end lost 13 bases, and 22 bases lay between the germline ends. The CDR3 is 16 residues long. The V gene's germline CDR1 is MRHNA and CDR2 SNTAGT.

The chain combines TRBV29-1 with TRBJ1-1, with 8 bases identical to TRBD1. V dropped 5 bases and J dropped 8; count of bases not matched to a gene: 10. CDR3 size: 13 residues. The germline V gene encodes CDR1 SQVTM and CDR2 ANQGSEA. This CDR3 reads CSVRPGGAREAFF. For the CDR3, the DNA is TGCAGCGTTCGCCCAGGGGGCGCGAGGGAAGCTTTCTTT.

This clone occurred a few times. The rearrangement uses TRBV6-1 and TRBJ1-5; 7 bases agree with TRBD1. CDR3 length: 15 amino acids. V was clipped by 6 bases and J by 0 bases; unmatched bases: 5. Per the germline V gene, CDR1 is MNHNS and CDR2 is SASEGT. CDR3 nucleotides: TGTGCCAGCAGAGCGGGACAGAGTAGCAATCAGCCCCAGCATTTT. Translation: CASRAGQSSNQPQHF.

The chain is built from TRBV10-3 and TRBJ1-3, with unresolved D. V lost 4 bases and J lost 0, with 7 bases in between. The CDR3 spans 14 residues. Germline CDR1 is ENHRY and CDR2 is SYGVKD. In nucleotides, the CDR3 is TGTGCCATCAGTGCGAAGGGCTCTGGAAACACCATATATTTT. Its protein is CAISAKGSGNTIYF.

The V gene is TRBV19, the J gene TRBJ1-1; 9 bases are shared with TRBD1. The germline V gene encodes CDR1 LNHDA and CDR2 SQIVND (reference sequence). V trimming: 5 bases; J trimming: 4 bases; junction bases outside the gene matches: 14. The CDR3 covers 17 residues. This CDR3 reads CASSPLGQGAGGTEAFF. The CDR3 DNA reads TGTGCCAGTAGTCCCCTGGGACAGGGCGCCGGGGGCACTGAAGCTTTCTTT. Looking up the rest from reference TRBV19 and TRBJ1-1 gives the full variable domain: DGGITQSPKYLFRKEGQNVTLSCEQNLNHDAMYWYRQDPGQGLRLIYYSQIVNDFQKGDIAEGYSVSREKKESFPLTVTSAQKNPTAFYLCASSPLGQGAGGTEAFFGQGTRLTVV.

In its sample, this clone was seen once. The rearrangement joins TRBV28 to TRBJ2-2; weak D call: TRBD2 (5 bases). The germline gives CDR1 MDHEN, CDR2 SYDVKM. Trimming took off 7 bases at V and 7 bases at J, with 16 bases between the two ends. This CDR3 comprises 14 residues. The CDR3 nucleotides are TGTGCCAGCATCTTAGGGAGCGGTATCGGGGAGCTGTTTTTT. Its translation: CASILGSGIGELFF.

The CDR3 reads CASSIGSGTVQETQYF. DNA of the CDR3: TGTGCCAGTAGTATTGGTAGCGGGACGGTACAGGAGACCCAGTACTTC. The chain couples TRBV19 to TRBJ2-5, with 8 bases identical to TRBD2. The CDR3 loop spans 16 amino acids. Germline-derived CDR1 and CDR2 are LNHDA and SQIVND (reference sequence). Trimming took 3 bases from V and 5 from J; bases not matched to a gene: 11.

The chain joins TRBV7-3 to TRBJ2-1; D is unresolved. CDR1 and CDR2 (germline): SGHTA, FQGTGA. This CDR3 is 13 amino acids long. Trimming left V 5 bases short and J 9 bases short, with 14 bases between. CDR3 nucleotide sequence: TGTGCCAGCAGCCCACAATACTATGGTGAGCAGTTCTTC. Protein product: CASSPQYYGEQFF.

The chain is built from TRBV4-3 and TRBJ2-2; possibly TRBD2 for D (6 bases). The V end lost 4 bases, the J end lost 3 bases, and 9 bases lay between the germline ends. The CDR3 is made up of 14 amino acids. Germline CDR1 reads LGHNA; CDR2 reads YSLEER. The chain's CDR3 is CASSRGVDTGELFF. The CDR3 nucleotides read TGCGCCAGCAGCCGGGGGGTAGACACCGGGGAGCTGTTTTTT.

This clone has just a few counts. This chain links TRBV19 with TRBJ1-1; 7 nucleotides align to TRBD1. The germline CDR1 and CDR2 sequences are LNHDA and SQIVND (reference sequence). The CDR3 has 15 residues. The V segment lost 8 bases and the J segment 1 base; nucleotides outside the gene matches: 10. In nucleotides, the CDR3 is TGTGCCAGTGGGGGTACAGGGGTGGGGAACACTGAAGCTTTCTTT. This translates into CASGGTGVGNTEAFF.

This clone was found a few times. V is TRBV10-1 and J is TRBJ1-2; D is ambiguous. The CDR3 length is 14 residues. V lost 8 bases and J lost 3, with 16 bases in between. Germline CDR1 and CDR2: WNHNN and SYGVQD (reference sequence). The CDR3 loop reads CASPVWKRHYGYTF. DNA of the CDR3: TGCGCCAGCCCGGTCTGGAAGCGGCACTATGGCTACACCTTC.

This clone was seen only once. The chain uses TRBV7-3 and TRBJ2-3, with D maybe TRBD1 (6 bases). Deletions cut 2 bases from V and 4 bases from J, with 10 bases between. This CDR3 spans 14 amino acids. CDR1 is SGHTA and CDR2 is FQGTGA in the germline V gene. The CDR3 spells CASSLRSGADTQYF. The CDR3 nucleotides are TGTGCCAGCAGCTTACGGTCAGGGGCAGATACGCAGTATTTT.

CDR3 sequence (DNA): TGTGCCTGGAGTGGAAAGGGGCCGCAAGAGACCCAGTACTTC. Its protein is CAWSGKGPQETQYF. The rearrangement links TRBV30 to TRBJ2-5; a possible D gene is TRBD1 (5 bases). Trimming took 1 base from V and 2 from J, leaving 11 bases between them. The germline V gene has CDR1 GTSNPN and CDR2 SVGIG (reference sequence). This CDR3 has 14 amino acids.

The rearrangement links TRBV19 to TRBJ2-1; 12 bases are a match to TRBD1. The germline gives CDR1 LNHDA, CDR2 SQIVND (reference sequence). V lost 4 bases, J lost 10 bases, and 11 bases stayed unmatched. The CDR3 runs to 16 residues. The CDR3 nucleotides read TGTGCCAGTAGTACCTCCGGGACAGGGGGCCGCGACGAGCAGTTCTTC. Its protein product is CASSTSGTGGRDEQFF.

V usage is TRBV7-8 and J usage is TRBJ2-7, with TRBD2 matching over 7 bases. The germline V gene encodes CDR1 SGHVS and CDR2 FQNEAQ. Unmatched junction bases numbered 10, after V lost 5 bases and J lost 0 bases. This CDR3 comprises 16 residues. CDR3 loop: CASSRASGPRSYEQYF. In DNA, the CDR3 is TGTGCCAGCAGCCGGGCTAGCGGTCCTCGCTCCTACGAGCAGTACTTC.

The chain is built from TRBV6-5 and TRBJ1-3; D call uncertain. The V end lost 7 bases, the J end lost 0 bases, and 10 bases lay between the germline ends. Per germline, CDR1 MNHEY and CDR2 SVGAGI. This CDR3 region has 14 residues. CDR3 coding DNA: TGTGCCAGCAATAAGGGAGACTCTGGAAACACCATATATTTT. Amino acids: CASNKGDSGNTIYF.

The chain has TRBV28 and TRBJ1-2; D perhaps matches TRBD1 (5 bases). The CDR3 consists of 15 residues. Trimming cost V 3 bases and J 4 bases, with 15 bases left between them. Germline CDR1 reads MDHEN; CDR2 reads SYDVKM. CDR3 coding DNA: TGTGCCAGCAGTTTGGGGGGGAGTCGAGGCTATGGCTACACCTTC. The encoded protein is CASSLGGSRGYGYTF.

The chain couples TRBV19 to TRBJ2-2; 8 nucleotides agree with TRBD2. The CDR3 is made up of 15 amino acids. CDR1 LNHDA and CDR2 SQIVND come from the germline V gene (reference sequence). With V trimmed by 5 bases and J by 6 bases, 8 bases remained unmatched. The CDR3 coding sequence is TGTGCCAGTAGTCCAGCGACTAGCGCTCCCGGGGAGCTGTTTTTT. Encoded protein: CASSPATSAPGELFF.

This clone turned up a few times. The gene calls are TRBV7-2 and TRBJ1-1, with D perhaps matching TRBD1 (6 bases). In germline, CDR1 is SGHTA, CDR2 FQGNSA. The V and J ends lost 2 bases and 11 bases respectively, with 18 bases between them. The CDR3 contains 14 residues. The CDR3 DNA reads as TGTGCCAGCAGCTTAAACCACGCCACAGGGAGGGCTTTCTTT. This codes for CASSLNHATGRAFF.

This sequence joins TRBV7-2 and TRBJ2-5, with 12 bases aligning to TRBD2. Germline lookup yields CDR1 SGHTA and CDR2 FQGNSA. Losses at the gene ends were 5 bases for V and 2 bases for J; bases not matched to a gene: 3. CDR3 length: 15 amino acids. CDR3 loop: CASSVGLAGQETQYF. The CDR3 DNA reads TGTGCCAGCAGCGTCGGACTAGCGGGACAAGAGACCCAGTACTTC.

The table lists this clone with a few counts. The CDR3 reads CASSTDGSSGNTIYF. The DNA for the CDR3 is TGTGCCAGCAGTACCGACGGGAGCTCTGGAAACACCATATATTTT. This chain connects TRBV6-5 to TRBJ1-3; D gene ambiguous. Germline V gives CDR1 MNHEY, CDR2 SVGAGI. This CDR3 region has 15 residues. Trimming stripped 5 bases from V and 0 bases from J, with 11 bases between.

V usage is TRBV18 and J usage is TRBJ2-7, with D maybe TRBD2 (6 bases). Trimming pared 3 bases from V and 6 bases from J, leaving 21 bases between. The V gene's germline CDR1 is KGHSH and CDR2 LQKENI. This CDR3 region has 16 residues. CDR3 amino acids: CASSPSNPGLTGEQYF. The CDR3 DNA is TGTGCCAGCTCACCGTCAAATCCGGGACTGACTGGCGAGCAGTACTTC.

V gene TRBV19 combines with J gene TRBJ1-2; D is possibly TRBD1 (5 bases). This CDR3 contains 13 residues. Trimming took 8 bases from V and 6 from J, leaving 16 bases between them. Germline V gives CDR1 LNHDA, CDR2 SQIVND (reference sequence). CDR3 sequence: CASSRQGSDGYTF. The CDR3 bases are TGTGCCAGTTCTAGGCAGGGATCGGATGGCTACACCTTC.

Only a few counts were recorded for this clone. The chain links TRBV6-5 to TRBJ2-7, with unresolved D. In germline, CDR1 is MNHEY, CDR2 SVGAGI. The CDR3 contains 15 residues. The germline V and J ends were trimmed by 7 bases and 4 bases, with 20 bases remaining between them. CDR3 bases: TGTGCCAGCACCCAGGCCCTCGGGCCAACTTACGAGCAGTACTTC. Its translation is CASTQALGPTYEQYF.

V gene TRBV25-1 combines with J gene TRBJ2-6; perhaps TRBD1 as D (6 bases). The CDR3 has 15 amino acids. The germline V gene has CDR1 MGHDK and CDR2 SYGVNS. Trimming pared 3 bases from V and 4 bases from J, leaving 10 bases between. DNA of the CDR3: TGTGCCAGCAGTGATGAGGGGACAGGGGCCAACGTCCTGACTTTC. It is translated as CASSDEGTGANVLTF.

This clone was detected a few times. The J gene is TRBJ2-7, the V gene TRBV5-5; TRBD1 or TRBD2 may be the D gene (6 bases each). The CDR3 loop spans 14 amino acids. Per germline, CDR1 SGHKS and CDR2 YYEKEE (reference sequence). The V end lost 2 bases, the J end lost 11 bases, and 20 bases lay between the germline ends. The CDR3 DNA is TGTGCCAGCAGCTTTCTATCGGGGGCTGGTGGGGAGTACTTC. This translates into CASSFLSGAGGEYF. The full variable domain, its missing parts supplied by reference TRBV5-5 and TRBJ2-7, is DAGVTQSPTHLIKTRGQQVTLRCSPISGHKSVSWYQQVLGQGPQFIFQYYEKEERGRGNFPDRFSARQFPNYSSELNVNALLLGDSALYLCASSFLSGAGGEYFGPGTRLTVT.